This TCR beta chain derives from a study of T cells after yellow fever vaccination. Study details: Low-cell-number fractions underwent preparation using SMART-Seq v4 Ultra Low Input.

The CDR3 contains 12 residues. Trimming cost V 4 bases and J 3 bases, with 7 bases left between them. The germline gives CDR1 MGHRA, CDR2 YSYEKL. TCRdb fed the 5' RACE reads into MiXCR, producing one record per CDR3 protein. The table lists over 45,000 distinct CDR3 sequences, approximately 6.9% of them singletons. This TCR derives from a man between 18 and 29 years old who received the YFV17D yellow fever vaccine. The V and J genes are TRBV4-1 and TRBJ2-7; TRBD2 might be the D (5 bases). The specimen comprised CD8+ T cells sorted from PBMCs, sampled on the day of the first yellow fever vaccination. CDR3: CASSRGNYEQYF. The CDR3 DNA reads as TGCGCCAGCAGCCGAGGGAACTACGAGCAGTACTTC.